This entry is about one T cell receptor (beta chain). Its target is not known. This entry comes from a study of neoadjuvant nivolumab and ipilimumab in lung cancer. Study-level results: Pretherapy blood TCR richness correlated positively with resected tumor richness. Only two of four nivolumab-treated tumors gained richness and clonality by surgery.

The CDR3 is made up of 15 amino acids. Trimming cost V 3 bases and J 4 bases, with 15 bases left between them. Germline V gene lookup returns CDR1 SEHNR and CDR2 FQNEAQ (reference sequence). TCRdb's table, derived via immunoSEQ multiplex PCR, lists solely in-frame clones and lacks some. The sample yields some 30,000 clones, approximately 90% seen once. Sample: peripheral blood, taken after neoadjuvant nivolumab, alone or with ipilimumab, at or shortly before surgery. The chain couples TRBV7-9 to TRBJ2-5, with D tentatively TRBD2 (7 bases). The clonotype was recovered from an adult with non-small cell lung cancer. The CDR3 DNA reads TGTGCCAGCAGCTTTTTGGGGGGGGCGTCAGAGACCCAGTACTTC. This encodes CASSFLGGASETQYF.